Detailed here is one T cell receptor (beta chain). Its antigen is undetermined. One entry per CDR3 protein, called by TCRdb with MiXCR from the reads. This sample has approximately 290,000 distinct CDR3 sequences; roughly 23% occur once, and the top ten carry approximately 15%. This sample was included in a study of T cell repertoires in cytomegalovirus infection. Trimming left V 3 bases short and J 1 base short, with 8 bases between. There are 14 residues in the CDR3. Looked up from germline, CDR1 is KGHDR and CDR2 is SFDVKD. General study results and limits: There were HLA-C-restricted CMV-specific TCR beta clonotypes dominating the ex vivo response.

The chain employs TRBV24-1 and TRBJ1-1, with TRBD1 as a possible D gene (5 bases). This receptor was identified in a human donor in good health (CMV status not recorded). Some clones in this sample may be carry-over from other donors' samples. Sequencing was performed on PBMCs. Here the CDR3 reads CATSDATENTEAFF. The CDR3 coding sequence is TGTGCCACCAGTGATGCGACAGAGAACACTGAAGCTTTCTTT.